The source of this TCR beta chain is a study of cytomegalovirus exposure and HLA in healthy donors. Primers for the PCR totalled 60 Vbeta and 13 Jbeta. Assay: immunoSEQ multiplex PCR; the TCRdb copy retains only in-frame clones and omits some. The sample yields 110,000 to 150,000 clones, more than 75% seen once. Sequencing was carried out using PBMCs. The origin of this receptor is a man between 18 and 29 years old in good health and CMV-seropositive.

The CDR3 coding sequence is TGTGCCAGTAGTCACGGGACAGGGGCTACTGAAGCTTTCTTT. Its translation is CASSHGTGATEAFF. V gene TRBV19 combines with J gene TRBJ1-1; 10 nucleotides align to TRBD1. The CDR3 has 14 amino acids. The junction had 5 bases not matched to a gene; V was cut back by 5 bases and J by 5 bases. Looked up from germline, CDR1 is LNHDA and CDR2 is SQIVND (reference sequence).